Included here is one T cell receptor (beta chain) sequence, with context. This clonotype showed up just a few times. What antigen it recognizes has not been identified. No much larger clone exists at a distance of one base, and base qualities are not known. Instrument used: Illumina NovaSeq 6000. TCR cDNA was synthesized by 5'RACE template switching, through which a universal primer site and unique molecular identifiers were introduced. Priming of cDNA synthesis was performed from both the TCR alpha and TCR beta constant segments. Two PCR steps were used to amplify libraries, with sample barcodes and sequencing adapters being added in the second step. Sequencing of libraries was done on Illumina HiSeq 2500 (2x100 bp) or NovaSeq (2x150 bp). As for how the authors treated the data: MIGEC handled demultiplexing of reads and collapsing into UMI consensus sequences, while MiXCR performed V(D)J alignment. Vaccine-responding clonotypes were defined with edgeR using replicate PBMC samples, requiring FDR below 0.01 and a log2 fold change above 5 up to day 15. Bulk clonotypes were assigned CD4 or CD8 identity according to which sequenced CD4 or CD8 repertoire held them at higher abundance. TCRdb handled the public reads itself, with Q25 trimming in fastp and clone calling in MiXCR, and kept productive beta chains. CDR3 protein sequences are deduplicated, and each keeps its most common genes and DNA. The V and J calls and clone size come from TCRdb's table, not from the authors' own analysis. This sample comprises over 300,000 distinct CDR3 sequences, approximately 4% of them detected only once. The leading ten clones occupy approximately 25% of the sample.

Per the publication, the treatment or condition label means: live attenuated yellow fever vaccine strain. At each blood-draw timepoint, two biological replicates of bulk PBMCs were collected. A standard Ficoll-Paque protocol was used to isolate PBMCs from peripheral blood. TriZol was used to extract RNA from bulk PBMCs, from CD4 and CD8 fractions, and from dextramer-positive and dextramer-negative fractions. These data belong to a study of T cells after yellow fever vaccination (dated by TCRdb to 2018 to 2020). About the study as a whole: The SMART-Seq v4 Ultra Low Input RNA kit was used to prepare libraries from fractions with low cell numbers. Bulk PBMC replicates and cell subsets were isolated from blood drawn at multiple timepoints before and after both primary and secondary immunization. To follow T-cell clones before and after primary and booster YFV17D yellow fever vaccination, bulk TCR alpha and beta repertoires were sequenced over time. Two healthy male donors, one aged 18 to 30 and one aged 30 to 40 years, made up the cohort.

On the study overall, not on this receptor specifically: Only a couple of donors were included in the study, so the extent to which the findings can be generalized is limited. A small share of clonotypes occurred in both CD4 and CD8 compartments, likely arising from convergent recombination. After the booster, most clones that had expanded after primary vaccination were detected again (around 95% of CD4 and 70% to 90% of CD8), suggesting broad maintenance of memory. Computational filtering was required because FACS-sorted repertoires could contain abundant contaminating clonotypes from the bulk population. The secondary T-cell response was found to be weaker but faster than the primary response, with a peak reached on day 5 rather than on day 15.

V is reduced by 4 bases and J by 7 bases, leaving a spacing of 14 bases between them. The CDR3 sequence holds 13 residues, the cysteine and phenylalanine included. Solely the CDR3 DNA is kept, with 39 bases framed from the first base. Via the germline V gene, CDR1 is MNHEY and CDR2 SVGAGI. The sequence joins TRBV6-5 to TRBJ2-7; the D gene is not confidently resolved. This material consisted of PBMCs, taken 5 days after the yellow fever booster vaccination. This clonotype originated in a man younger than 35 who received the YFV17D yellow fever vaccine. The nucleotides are TGTGCCAGCAGTTTAGGGTCGTTCCAAGAGCAGTACTTC. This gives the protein CASSLGSFQEQYF.